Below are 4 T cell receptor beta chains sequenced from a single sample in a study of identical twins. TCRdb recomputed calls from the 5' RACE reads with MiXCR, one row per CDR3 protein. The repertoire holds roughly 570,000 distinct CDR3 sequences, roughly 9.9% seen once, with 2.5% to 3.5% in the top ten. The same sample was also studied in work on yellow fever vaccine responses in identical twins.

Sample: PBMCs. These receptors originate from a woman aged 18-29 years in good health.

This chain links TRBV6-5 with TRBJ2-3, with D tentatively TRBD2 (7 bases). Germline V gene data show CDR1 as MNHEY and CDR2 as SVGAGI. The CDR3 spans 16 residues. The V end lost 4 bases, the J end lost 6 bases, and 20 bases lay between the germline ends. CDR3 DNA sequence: TGTGCCAGCAGTTTATCTAAGGGGGGGGGCATGGATACGCAGTATTTT. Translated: CASSLSKGGGMDTQYF.

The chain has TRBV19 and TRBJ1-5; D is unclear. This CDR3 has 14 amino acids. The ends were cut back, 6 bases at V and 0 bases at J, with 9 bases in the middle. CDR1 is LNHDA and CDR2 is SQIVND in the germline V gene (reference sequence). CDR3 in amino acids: CASRREDSNQPQHF. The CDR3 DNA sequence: TGTGCCAGTAGAAGGGAGGATAGCAATCAGCCCCAGCATTTT.

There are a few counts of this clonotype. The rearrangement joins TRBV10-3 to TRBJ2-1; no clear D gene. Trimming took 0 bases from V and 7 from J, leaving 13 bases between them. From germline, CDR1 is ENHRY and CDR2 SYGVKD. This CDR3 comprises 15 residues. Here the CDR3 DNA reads TGTGCCATCAGTGAGTCGCGGAACCCGTCAAATGAGCAGTTCTTC. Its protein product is CAISESRNPSNEQFF.

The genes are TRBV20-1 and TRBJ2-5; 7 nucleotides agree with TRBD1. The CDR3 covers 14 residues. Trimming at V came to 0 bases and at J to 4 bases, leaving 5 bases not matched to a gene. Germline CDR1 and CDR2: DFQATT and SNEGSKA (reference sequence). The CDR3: CSARDYRGGETQYF. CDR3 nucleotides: TGCAGTGCTAGAGATTACAGGGGTGGAGAGACCCAGTACTTC.